One T cell receptor beta chain is described in this entry. This clone was seen a single time. Its antigen target is currently unknown. No base quality information exists; no much larger clone differs at one position. From its cysteine to its phenylalanine, the CDR3 spans 15 amino acids. Of all the DNA, just the CDR3 is kept, 45 bases in frame from base 1. A distance of 13 bases separates the germline ends of V and J, which lose 5 bases and 0 bases respectively. The germline V gene sets CDR1 to SGHVS and CDR2 to FNYEAQ. TCRbeta CDR3 regions were amplified from genomic DNA by means of the immunoSEQ Assay, a bias-controlled multiplex PCR. The paper's processing steps were these. The number of nucleated cells in each sample was estimated by amplification of reference gene primers within the assay. Sequence reads were collapsed and filtered to measure the absolute abundance of every unique TCRbeta CDR3 rearrangement. Productive Simpson clonality was computed per sample as the square root of Simpson's diversity index over productive rearrangements. TCRdb took over this immuneACCESS table, retaining in-frame rearrangements with V and J assigned. Such tables are incomplete; in checked studies, under half of the missing clones stem from an unresolved V gene, and the remainder is unexplained. The D gene and trimming were derived from the DNA, and the V and J assignments and clone size from that table. Counted in this sample were a few hundred thousand clones; about 80% of them appeared once. The top ten hold approximately 16% of the sample.

The data derive from a study of blood T cell repertoires in COVID-19 (dated by TCRdb to the early 2020s). For the study in its entirety: The collaborator samples originated in the United States, Italy and Spain and spanned the acute and convalescent phases of COVID-19. The prospective study material was composed of cDNA or gDNA derived from T cells, B-cell-depleted T cells, or PBMCs. Deeply sampled blood TCRbeta repertoires from subjects exposed to, actively infected with, or recovered from COVID-19 were included in the dataset. The repertoires were made available in a free public database intended to serve as a resource for research on the immune response to SARS-CoV-2. Samples came from the ongoing ImmuneRACE study (first 160 participants) plus 1,254 subjects from 6 global collaborators. A de-identified subject ID, COVID-19 status, age in years and sex were almost always included in the sample metadata. HLA class I and class II types, where available, came from metadata supplied by the sample provider rather than from assay-based typing.

Participants in the prospective study were enrolled through a virtual design, were aged about 18 to 90 years, and lived in about two dozen United States geographic areas. Cohort assignment in the prospective study relied on participant-reported clinical history from a screening survey and a study questionnaire. Recovered participants in ImmuneRACE Cohort 3 were defined as having two consecutive negative NP/OP PCR tests, clearance from a healthcare professional, or resolution of symptoms. Mobile phlebotomists in the prospective study collected whole blood, serum and a nasopharyngeal or oropharyngeal swab from every participant. Prospective study participants could optionally give additional blood draws and questionnaires over an approximately two-month period. Blood samples from the prospective study were shipped frozen or at room temperature prior to DNA extraction. Broad study findings and their caveats: Clinical and demographic metadata were provided uncurated, with the amount varying by source and participant.

The TCR comes from a man in his forties who had recovered from COVID-19. The rearrangement joined TRBV7-6 to TRBJ2-5, and possibly TRBD2, on 5 matching bases. The sequencing sample was made of PBMCs or T cells enriched from blood (not recorded which). CDR3 loop: CASSHRGGYQETQYF. The nucleotide sequence reads TGTGCCAGCAGCCACCGGGGTGGGTACCAAGAGACCCAGTACTTC.